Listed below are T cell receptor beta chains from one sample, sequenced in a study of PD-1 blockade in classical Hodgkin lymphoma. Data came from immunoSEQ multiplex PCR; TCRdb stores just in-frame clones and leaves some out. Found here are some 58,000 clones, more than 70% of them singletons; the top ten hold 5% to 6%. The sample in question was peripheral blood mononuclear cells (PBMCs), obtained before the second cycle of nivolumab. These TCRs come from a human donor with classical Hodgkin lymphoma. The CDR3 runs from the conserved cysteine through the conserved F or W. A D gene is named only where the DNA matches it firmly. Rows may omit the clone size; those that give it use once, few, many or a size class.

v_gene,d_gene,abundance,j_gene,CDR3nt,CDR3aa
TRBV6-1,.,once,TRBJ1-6,TGTGCCAGCAGTGAGCCCATCGAAGTTCCTCCCCTCCACTTT,CASSEPIEVPPLHF
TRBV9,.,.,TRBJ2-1,TGTGCCAGCAGCGTAGACTGGGGGGCGGGGTACAATGAGCAGTTCTTC,CASSVDWGAGYNEQFF
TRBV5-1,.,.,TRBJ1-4,TGCGCCAGCAGCCCCCAAAAGGTGGAAACTAATGAAAAACTGTTTTTT,CASSPQKVETNEKLFF
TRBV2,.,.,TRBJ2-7,TGTGCCAGCAGGGTATTGTGGGGGCCCTCCTACGAGCAGTACTTC,CASRVLWGPSYEQYF
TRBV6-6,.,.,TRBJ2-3,TGTGCCAGCGGGTGGGGAGATACGCAGTATTTT,CASGWGDTQYF
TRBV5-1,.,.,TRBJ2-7,TGCGCCAGCAGCTTGAGGGGCGAGCAGTACTTC,CASSLRGEQYF
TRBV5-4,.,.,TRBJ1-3,TGTGCCAGCAGCTCGACAGAAGACTCTGGAAACACCATATATTTT,CASSSTEDSGNTIYF
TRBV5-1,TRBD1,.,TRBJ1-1,TGCGCCAGCAGCCGGGGACAGCTGAACACTGAAGCTTTCTTT,CASSRGQLNTEAFF
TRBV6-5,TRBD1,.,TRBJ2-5,TGTGCCAGCAAGCACAGGGGACAAGAGACCCAGTACTTC,CASKHRGQETQYF
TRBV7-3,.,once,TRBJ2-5,TGTGCCAGTAGCACAGGGTATCGAGAGACCCAGTACTTC,CASSTGYRETQYF